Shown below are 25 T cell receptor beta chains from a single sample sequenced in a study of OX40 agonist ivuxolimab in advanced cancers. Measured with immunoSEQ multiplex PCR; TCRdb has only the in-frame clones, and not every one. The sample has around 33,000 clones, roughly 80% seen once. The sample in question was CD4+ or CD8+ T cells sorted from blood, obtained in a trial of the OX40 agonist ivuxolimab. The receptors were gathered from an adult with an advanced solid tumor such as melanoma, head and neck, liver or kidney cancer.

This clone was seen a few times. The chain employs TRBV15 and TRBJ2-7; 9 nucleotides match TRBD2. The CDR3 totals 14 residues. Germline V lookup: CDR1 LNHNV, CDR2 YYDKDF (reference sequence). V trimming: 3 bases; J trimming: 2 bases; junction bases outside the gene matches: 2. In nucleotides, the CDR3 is TGTGCCACCAGCAGGACTAGCGGAGCCTACGAGCAGTACTTC. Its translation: CATSRTSGAYEQYF.

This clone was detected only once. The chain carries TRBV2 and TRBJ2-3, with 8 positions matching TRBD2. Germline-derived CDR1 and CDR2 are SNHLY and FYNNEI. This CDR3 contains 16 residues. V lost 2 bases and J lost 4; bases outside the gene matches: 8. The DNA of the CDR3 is TGTGCCAGCAGTGAACGGACTAGCCTTCTCGCAGATACGCAGTATTTT. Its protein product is CASSERTSLLADTQYF.

The CDR3 sequence: CASTRGGPREQYF. For the CDR3, the DNA is TGCGCCAGCACTCGAGGGGGGCCAAGAGAGCAGTACTTC. V usage is TRBV23-1 and J usage is TRBJ2-7; D may correspond to TRBD1 or TRBD2 (6 bases each). TRBV23-1 falls under the ORF class, with uncertain function. V was cut by 7 bases and J by 7 bases, with 17 bases left in between. The CDR3 loop spans 13 amino acids.

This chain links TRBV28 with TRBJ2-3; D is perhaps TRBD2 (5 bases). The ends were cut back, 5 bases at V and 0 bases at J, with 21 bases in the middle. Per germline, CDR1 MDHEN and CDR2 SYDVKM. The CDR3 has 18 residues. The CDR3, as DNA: TGTGCCAGCAGTCCCACTACGAGGCAACTAGGAAGCACAGATACGCAGTATTTT. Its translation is CASSPTTRQLGSTDTQYF. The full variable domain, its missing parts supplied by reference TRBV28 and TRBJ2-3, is DVKVTQSSRYLVKRTGEKVFLECVQDMDHENMFWYRQDPGLGLRLIYFSYDVKMKEKGDIPEGYSVSREKKERFSLILESASTNQTSMYLCASSPTTRQLGSTDTQYFGPGTRLTVL.

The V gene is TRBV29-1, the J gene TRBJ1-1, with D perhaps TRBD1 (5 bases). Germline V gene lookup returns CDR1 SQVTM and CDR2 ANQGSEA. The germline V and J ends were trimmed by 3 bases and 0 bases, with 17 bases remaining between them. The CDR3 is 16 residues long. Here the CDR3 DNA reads TGCAGCGTTGATTCCCCAGGGCAGGGAGTGAACACTGAAGCTTTCTTT. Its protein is CSVDSPGQGVNTEAFF.

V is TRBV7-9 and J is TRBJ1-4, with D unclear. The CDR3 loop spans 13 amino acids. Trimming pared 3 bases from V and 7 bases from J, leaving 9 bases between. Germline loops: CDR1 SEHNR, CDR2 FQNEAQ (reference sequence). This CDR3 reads CASSFGVREKLFF. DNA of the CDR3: TGTGCCAGCAGCTTCGGGGTTCGTGAAAAACTGTTTTTT.

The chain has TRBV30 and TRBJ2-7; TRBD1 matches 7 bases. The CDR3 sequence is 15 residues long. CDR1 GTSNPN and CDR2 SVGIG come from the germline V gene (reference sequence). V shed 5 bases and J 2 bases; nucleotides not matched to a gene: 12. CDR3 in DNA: TGTGCCTGGGGTTCTCGACAGGGAATGGCCTACGAGCAGTACTTC. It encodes CAWGSRQGMAYEQYF.

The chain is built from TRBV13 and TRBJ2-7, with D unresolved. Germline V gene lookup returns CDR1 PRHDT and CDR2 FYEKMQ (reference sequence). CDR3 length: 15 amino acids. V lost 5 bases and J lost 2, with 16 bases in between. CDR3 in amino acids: CASSLRQVATYEQYF. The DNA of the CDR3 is TGTGCCAGCAGCCTGAGACAAGTAGCTACCTACGAGCAGTACTTC.

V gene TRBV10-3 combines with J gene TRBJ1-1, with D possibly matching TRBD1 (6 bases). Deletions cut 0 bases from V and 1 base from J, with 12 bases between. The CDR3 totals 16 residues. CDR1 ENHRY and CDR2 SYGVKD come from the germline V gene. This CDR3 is CAISESRRQANTEAFF. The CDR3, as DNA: TGTGCCATCAGTGAGTCGAGACGACAGGCGAACACTGAAGCTTTCTTT.

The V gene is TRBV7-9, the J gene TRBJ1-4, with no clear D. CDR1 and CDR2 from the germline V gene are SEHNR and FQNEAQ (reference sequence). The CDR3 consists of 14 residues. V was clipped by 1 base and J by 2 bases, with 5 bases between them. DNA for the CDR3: TGTGCCAGCAGCTTAGTCAGCACTAATGAAAAACTGTTTTTT. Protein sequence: CASSLVSTNEKLFF.

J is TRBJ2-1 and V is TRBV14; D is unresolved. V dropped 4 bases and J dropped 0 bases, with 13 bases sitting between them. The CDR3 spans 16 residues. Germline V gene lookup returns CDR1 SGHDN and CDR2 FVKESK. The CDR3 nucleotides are TGTGCCAGCAGCCTCCTGGACGGTAGCTCCTACAATGAGCAGTTCTTC. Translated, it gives CASSLLDGSSYNEQFF.

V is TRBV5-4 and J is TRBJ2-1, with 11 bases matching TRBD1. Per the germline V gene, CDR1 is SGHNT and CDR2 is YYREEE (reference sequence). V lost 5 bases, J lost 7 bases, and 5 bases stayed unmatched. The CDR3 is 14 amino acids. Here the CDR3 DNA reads TGTGCCAGCAGTTCGGGACAGGGGGGGAATGAGCAGTTCTTC. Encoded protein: CASSSGQGGNEQFF.

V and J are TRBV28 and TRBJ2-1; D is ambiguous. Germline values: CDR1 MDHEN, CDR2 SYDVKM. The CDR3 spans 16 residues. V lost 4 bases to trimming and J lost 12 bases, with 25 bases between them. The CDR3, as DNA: TGTGCCAGCAGTTCGAAGATAGGCTCTCTACGAAACTCGCAGTTCTTC. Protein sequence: CASSSKIGSLRNSQFF. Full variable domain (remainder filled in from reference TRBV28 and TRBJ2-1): DVKVTQSSRYLVKRTGEKVFLECVQDMDHENMFWYRQDPGLGLRLIYFSYDVKMKEKGDIPEGYSVSREKKERFSLILESASTNQTSMYLCASSSKIGSLRNSQFFGPGTRLTVL.

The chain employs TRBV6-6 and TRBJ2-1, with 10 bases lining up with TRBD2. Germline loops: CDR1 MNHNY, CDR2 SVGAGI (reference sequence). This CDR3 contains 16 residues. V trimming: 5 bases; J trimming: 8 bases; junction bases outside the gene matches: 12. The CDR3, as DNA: TGTGCCAGCAGTCCTAGCGGGAGCTCATTTGTCGATGAGCAGTTCTTC. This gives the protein CASSPSGSSFVDEQFF.

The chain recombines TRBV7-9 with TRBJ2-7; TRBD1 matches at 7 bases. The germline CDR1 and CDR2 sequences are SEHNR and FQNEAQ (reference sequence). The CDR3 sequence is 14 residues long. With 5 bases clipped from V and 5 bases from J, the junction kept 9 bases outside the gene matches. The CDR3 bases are TGTGCCAGCAGCCTCCGACAGGGTTTCGACGAGCAGTACTTC. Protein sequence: CASSLRQGFDEQYF.

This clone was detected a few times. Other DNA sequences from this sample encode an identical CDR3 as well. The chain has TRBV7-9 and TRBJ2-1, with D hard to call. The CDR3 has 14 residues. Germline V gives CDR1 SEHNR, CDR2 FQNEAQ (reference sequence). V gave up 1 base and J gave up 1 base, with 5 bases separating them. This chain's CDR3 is CASSLGISYNEQFF. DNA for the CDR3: TGTGCCAGCAGCTTAGGGATTTCCTACAATGAGCAGTTCTTC.

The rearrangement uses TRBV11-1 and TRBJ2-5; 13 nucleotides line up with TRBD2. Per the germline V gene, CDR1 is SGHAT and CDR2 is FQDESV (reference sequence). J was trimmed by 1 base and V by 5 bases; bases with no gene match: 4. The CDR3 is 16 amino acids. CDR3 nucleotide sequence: TGTGCCAGCAGCCCCCGGACTAGCGGGGGCCAAGAGACCCAGTACTTC. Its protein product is CASSPRTSGGQETQYF.

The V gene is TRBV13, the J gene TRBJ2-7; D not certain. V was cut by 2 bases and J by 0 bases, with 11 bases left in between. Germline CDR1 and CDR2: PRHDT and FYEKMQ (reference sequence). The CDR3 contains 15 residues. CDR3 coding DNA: TGTGCCAGCAGCTTACATCGTATCAGCTCCTACGAGCAGTACTTC. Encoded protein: CASSLHRISSYEQYF.

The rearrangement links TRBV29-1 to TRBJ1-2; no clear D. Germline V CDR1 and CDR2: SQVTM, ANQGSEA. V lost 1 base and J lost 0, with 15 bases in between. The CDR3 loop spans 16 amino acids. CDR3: CSVEVLGDPSNYGYTF. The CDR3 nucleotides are TGCAGCGTTGAAGTCCTAGGCGACCCGTCTAACTATGGCTACACCTTC.

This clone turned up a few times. DNA of the CDR3: TGTGCCAGCAGGCCAAGGACAGATAACTCCTACGAGCAGTACTTC. It encodes CASRPRTDNSYEQYF. The chain couples TRBV2 to TRBJ2-7; perhaps TRBD1 as D (6 bases). V was clipped by 6 bases and J by 0 bases, with 15 bases between them. The CDR3 covers 15 residues. Germline V CDR1 and CDR2: SNHLY, FYNNEI.

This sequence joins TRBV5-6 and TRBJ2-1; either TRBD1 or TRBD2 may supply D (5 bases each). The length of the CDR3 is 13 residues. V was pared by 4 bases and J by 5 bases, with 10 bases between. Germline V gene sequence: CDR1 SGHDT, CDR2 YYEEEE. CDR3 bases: TGTGCCAGCAGCCCGGGGCCAGACAATGAGCAGTTCTTC. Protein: CASSPGPDNEQFF.

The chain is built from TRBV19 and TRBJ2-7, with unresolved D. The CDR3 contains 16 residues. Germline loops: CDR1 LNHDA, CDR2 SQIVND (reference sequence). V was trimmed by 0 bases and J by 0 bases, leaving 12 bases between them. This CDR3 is CASSIDQTVSSYEQYF. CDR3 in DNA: TGTGCCAGTAGTATAGATCAGACGGTGAGCTCCTACGAGCAGTACTTC.

In nucleotides, the CDR3 is TGTGCCTGGAGTCCTCTTTTCGGAGAGACCCAGTACTTC. It encodes CAWSPLFGETQYF. The V and J genes are TRBV30 and TRBJ2-5; D gene ambiguous. This CDR3 spans 13 amino acids. V dropped 2 bases and J dropped 4 bases, with 11 bases sitting between them. Germline V lookup: CDR1 GTSNPN, CDR2 SVGIG (reference sequence).

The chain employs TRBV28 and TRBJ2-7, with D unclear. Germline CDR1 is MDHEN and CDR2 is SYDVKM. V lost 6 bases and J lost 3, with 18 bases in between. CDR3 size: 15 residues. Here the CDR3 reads CASRGRRDLLYEQYF. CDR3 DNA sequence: TGTGCCAGCAGGGGCCGACGAGACCTTCTCTACGAGCAGTACTTC. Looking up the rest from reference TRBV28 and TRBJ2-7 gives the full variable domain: DVKVTQSSRYLVKRTGEKVFLECVQDMDHENMFWYRQDPGLGLRLIYFSYDVKMKEKGDIPEGYSVSREKKERFSLILESASTNQTSMYLCASRGRRDLLYEQYFGPGTRLTVT.

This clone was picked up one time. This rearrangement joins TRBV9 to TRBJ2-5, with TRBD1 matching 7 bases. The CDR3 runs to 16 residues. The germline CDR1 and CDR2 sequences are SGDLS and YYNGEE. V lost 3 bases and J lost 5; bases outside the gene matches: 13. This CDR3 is CASSATPQGIQETQYF. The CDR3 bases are TGTGCCAGCAGCGCGACCCCACAGGGGATCCAGGAGACCCAGTACTTC.